Included here is one T cell receptor beta chain sequence, with context. Trimming took 5 bases from V and 5 from J; bases not matched to a gene: 8. The CDR3 totals 14 residues. Per germline, CDR1 MNHEY and CDR2 SVGEGT. The data belong to a study of blood T cell repertoires in COVID-19. In the study's own analysis: It was from reference gene primer amplification that nucleated cell counts were estimated. Assay used: immunoSEQ multiplex PCR; TCRdb lists only in-frame clones, some missing. That table gives V, J and clone size, and the DNA gave D and trimming. The sample includes more than 90,000 clones, around nine tenths of them seen just once.

Sample: peripheral blood. This receptor was taken from a man aged 40-49 years with acute or convalescent COVID-19. This chain links TRBV6-2 or TRBV6-3 with TRBJ2-5; 7 bases align to TRBD2. CDR3 sequence (DNA): TGTGCCAGCAGTGTTACAGTTAGCGGGGAGACCCAGTACTTC. This gives the protein CASSVTVSGETQYF.